Listed below are T cell receptor beta chains from one sample, sequenced in a study of cytomegalovirus exposure and HLA in healthy donors. TCRdb keeps only in-frame clones here, not all; method: immunoSEQ multiplex PCR. Among more than 150,000 clones listed, approximately 82% were seen once. The specimen sequenced was PBMCs. All receptors derive from a male donor in good health and CMV-seronegative. Each CDR3 is given with its conserved first and last residue. The D gene is left open where the match is weak. Expanded clones get a size class; other rows say once, few or many, or leave the size out.

clone size: few
J gene: TRBJ2-1
D gene: TRBD2
V gene: TRBV7-2
CDR3 protein: CASRIAGGFSNEQFF
CDR3 DNA: TGTGCCAGCAGGATAGCGGGAGGCTTCTCCAATGAGCAGTTCTTC

clone size: -
J gene: TRBJ2-7
D gene: -
V gene: TRBV6-5
CDR3 protein: CASSRGGKTYEQYF
CDR3 DNA: TGTGCCAGCAGCCGTGGGGGCAAAACCTACGAGCAGTACTTC

clone size: -
J gene: TRBJ2-1
D gene: TRBD2
V gene: TRBV7-8
CDR3 protein: CASSTPVRASGGLYNEQFF
CDR3 DNA: TGTGCCAGCAGCACACCTGTAAGGGCTAGCGGGGGGCTTTACAATGAGCAGTTCTTC

clone size: -
J gene: TRBJ2-7
D gene: TRBD2
V gene: TRBV15
CDR3 protein: CATSSFSGGAYEQYF
CDR3 DNA: TGTGCCACCAGCAGCTTTTCGGGAGGGGCCTACGAGCAGTACTTC

clone size: once
J gene: TRBJ1-4
D gene: TRBD1
V gene: TRBV4-2
CDR3 protein: CASSQRDFGTDNEKLFF
CDR3 DNA: TGTGCCAGCAGCCAACGAGATTTCGGGACAGATAATGAAAAACTGTTTTTT

clone size: -
J gene: TRBJ2-2
D gene: -
V gene: TRBV4-2
CDR3 protein: CASSQELRLLNTGELFF
CDR3 DNA: TGTGCCAGCAGCCAAGAACTTCGTCTCCTGAACACCGGGGAGCTGTTTTTT

clone size: -
J gene: TRBJ1-1
D gene: -
V gene: TRBV2
CDR3 protein: CATLGGDTEAFF
CDR3 DNA: TGTGCCACGCTTGGGGGGGACACTGAAGCTTTCTTT

clone size: -
J gene: TRBJ1-4
D gene: -
V gene: TRBV2
CDR3 protein: CATSVSAMINEKLFF
CDR3 DNA: TGTGCCACCTCAGTGTCAGCGATGATTAATGAAAAACTGTTTTTT

clone size: few
J gene: TRBJ2-3
D gene: TRBD1
V gene: TRBV6-1
CDR3 protein: CASSEIVSGGRSDTQYF
CDR3 DNA: TGTGCCAGCAGTGAAATAGTGTCAGGGGGCAGGTCAGATACGCAGTATTTT

clone size: -
J gene: TRBJ2-3
D gene: TRBD2
V gene: TRBV6-1
CDR3 protein: CASSEERGLRTDTQYF
CDR3 DNA: TGTGCCAGCAGTGAGGAGCGGGGGTTACGCACAGATACGCAGTATTTT

clone size: -
J gene: TRBJ2-1
D gene: -
V gene: TRBV5-1
CDR3 protein: CASSPTHNEQFF
CDR3 DNA: TGCGCCAGCAGCCCTACCCACAATGAGCAGTTCTTC

clone size: -
J gene: TRBJ2-1
D gene: TRBD2
V gene: TRBV5-6
CDR3 protein: CASSGGLAGDYNEQFF
CDR3 DNA: TGTGCCAGCAGCGGGGGACTAGCGGGAGACTACAATGAGCAGTTCTTC

clone size: few
J gene: TRBJ2-6
D gene: TRBD1
V gene: TRBV19
CDR3 protein: CASSMDTGGYSSGANVLTF
CDR3 DNA: TGTGCCAGTAGTATGGATACAGGGGGCTATTCCTCTGGGGCCAACGTCCTGACTTTC

clone size: -
J gene: TRBJ1-4
D gene: -
V gene: TRBV18
CDR3 protein: CASSPERGSVEKLFF
CDR3 DNA: TGTGCCAGCTCACCAGAGAGGGGGTCAGTTGAAAAACTGTTTTTT

clone size: -
J gene: TRBJ2-1
D gene: TRBD2
V gene: TRBV7-6
CDR3 protein: CASSLERDYNEQFF
CDR3 DNA: TGTGCCAGCAGCTTAGAGCGGGACTACAATGAGCAGTTCTTC

clone size: -
J gene: TRBJ2-2
D gene: -
V gene: TRBV30
CDR3 protein: CAWASGTGSGGELFF
CDR3 DNA: TGTGCCTGGGCCTCCGGCACAGGGTCAGGCGGGGAGCTGTTTTTT

clone size: -
J gene: TRBJ1-6
D gene: TRBD1
V gene: TRBV7-3
CDR3 protein: CASSLDRESPLHF
CDR3 DNA: TGTGCCAGCAGCCTCGACAGGGAATCACCCCTCCACTTT

clone size: -
J gene: TRBJ2-7
D gene: TRBD1
V gene: TRBV2
CDR3 protein: CASTRTGRGEQYF
CDR3 DNA: TGTGCCAGCACACGGACAGGGCGGGGCGAGCAGTACTTC

clone size: -
J gene: TRBJ2-1
D gene: -
V gene: TRBV5-1
CDR3 protein: CASSSPSTDEQFF
CDR3 DNA: TGCGCCAGCAGCTCGCCCTCCACGGATGAGCAGTTCTTC

clone size: -
J gene: TRBJ1-5
D gene: TRBD1
V gene: TRBV7-9
CDR3 protein: CASSYGTGVNQPQHF
CDR3 DNA: TGTGCCAGCAGCTATGGAACAGGGGTCAATCAGCCCCAGCATTTT

clone size: -
J gene: TRBJ2-2
D gene: TRBD1
V gene: TRBV6-6
CDR3 protein: CASMDRVTGELFF
CDR3 DNA: TGTGCCAGCATGGACAGGGTCACCGGGGAGCTGTTTTTT

clone size: -
J gene: TRBJ2-6
D gene: -
V gene: TRBV4-3
CDR3 protein: CASSQDFPSSGANVLTF
CDR3 DNA: TGCGCCAGCAGCCAAGATTTCCCCTCCTCTGGGGCCAACGTCCTGACTTTC

clone size: few
J gene: TRBJ1-4
D gene: -
V gene: TRBV5-1
CDR3 protein: CASKGQPTNEKLFF
CDR3 DNA: TGCGCCAGCAAAGGACAACCAACTAATGAAAAACTGTTTTTT

clone size: -
J gene: TRBJ2-1
D gene: -
V gene: TRBV7-2
CDR3 protein: CASSSDYTSDEQFF
CDR3 DNA: TGTGCCAGCAGCTCCGACTATACTTCGGATGAGCAGTTCTTC

clone size: -
J gene: TRBJ2-1
D gene: TRBD2
V gene: TRBV5-1
CDR3 protein: CASSLARETSAIPDSNEQFF
CDR3 DNA: TGCGCCAGCAGCTTGGCACGGGAGACTAGCGCGATACCGGACTCCAATGAGCAGTTCTTC

clone size: -
J gene: TRBJ2-1
D gene: TRBD2
V gene: TRBV5-4
CDR3 protein: CASSLTGLAINEQFF
CDR3 DNA: TGTGCCAGCAGCTTGACGGGACTAGCGATTAATGAGCAGTTCTTC

clone size: -
J gene: TRBJ1-1
D gene: -
V gene: TRBV11-2
CDR3 protein: CASSTQGNTEAFF
CDR3 DNA: TGTGCCAGCAGCACACAGGGGAACACTGAAGCTTTCTTT

clone size: -
J gene: TRBJ2-2
D gene: -
V gene: TRBV9
CDR3 protein: CASSGGPIPFTGELFF
CDR3 DNA: TGTGCCAGCAGCGGGGGGCCAATTCCGTTCACCGGGGAGCTGTTTTTT

clone size: -
J gene: TRBJ2-7
D gene: TRBD1
V gene: TRBV7-9
CDR3 protein: CASSLAGTVYEQYF
CDR3 DNA: TGTGCCAGCAGCTTAGCCGGGACAGTCTACGAGCAGTACTTC

clone size: -
J gene: TRBJ2-1
D gene: TRBD2
V gene: TRBV19
CDR3 protein: CASSTPGLAGYWPYNEQFF
CDR3 DNA: TGTGCCAGTAGTACGCCGGGACTAGCGGGATATTGGCCCTACAATGAGCAGTTCTTC

clone size: -
J gene: TRBJ2-3
D gene: TRBD2
V gene: TRBV6-5
CDR3 protein: CASSPSLAGDTQYF
CDR3 DNA: TGTGCCAGCAGTCCGAGCTTAGCGGGTGATACGCAGTATTTT

clone size: -
J gene: TRBJ2-7
D gene: TRBD1
V gene: TRBV6-5
CDR3 protein: CASSATGGLLEQYF
CDR3 DNA: TGTGCCAGCAGTGCAACAGGGGGCCTACTAGAGCAGTACTTC

clone size: -
J gene: TRBJ1-5
D gene: -
V gene: TRBV21-1
CDR3 protein: CASSKGTGSNQPQHF
CDR3 DNA: TGTGCCAGCAGCAAAGGGACAGGGAGCAATCAGCCCCAGCATTTT

clone size: -
J gene: TRBJ2-7
D gene: -
V gene: TRBV11-2
CDR3 protein: CASSLAGSYEQYF
CDR3 DNA: TGTGCCAGCAGCTTAGCGGGGAGCTACGAGCAGTACTTC

clone size: few
J gene: TRBJ2-1
D gene: TRBD2
V gene: TRBV4-2
CDR3 protein: CASSLEIAGGLYNEQFF
CDR3 DNA: TGTGCCAGCAGCCTAGAGATAGCGGGAGGGCTATACAATGAGCAGTTCTTC

clone size: -
J gene: TRBJ2-5
D gene: TRBD2
V gene: TRBV19
CDR3 protein: CASGAGGETQYF
CDR3 DNA: TGTGCCAGTGGAGCGGGAGGAGAGACCCAGTACTTC

clone size: once
J gene: TRBJ2-7
D gene: -
V gene: TRBV10-3
CDR3 protein: CATTKSGTYEQYF
CDR3 DNA: TGTGCCACCACGAAATCCGGGACCTACGAGCAGTACTTC

clone size: -
J gene: TRBJ2-5
D gene: TRBD2
V gene: TRBV11-1
CDR3 protein: CASSPRIAGGQETQYF
CDR3 DNA: TGTGCCAGCAGCCCCCGAATAGCGGGAGGTCAAGAGACCCAGTACTTC

clone size: once
J gene: TRBJ2-5
D gene: TRBD1
V gene: TRBV5-8
CDR3 protein: CASSLGQGAETQYF
CDR3 DNA: TGTGCCAGCAGCCTCGGACAGGGGGCGGAGACCCAGTACTTC

clone size: -
J gene: TRBJ2-7
D gene: TRBD1
V gene: TRBV7-4
CDR3 protein: CASSLDRAHEQYF
CDR3 DNA: TGTGCCAGCAGCTTGGACAGGGCTCACGAGCAGTACTTC

clone size: once
J gene: TRBJ2-5
D gene: -
V gene: TRBV28
CDR3 protein: CASSLSHAGQETQYF
CDR3 DNA: TGTGCCAGCAGTTTAAGTCACGCGGGGCAAGAGACCCAGTACTTC

clone size: -
J gene: TRBJ2-7
D gene: TRBD2
V gene: TRBV6-1
CDR3 protein: CASRGLAGGAAYF
CDR3 DNA: TGTGCCAGCAGGGGACTAGCGGGAGGGGCGGCGTACTTC

clone size: -
J gene: TRBJ1-3
D gene: TRBD1
V gene: TRBV11-2
CDR3 protein: CASSQQGGGNTIYF
CDR3 DNA: TGTGCCAGCAGCCAACAGGGGGGTGGAAACACCATATATTTT

clone size: once
J gene: TRBJ1-2
D gene: -
V gene: TRBV7-8
CDR3 protein: CASSSPRQDVYTF
CDR3 DNA: TGTGCCAGCAGCTCGCCCCGGCAGGATGTCTACACCTTC

clone size: -
J gene: TRBJ1-6
D gene: -
V gene: TRBV6-6
CDR3 protein: CAVRGSGNSPLHF
CDR3 DNA: TGTGCAGTAAGGGGTTCTGGGAATTCACCCCTCCACTTT

clone size: -
J gene: TRBJ1-3
D gene: -
V gene: TRBV5-1
CDR3 protein: CASSQQASGNTIYF
CDR3 DNA: TGCGCCAGCAGTCAGCAGGCCTCTGGAAACACCATATATTTT

clone size: -
J gene: TRBJ2-3
D gene: TRBD1
V gene: TRBV18
CDR3 protein: CASSPEQGHTQYF
CDR3 DNA: TGTGCCAGCTCACCAGAACAGGGGCATACGCAGTATTTT

clone size: -
J gene: TRBJ1-5
D gene: TRBD1
V gene: TRBV6-1
CDR3 protein: CASRGQINQPQHF
CDR3 DNA: TGTGCCAGCAGGGGACAGATCAATCAGCCCCAGCATTTT

clone size: few
J gene: TRBJ1-5
D gene: -
V gene: TRBV7-2
CDR3 protein: CASSPGKGFNQPQHF
CDR3 DNA: TGTGCCAGCAGCCCCGGGAAGGGATTTAATCAGCCCCAGCATTTT

clone size: -
J gene: TRBJ2-7
D gene: -
V gene: TRBV7-9
CDR3 protein: CASSAAIHEQYF
CDR3 DNA: TGTGCCAGCAGCGCAGCGATCCACGAGCAGTACTTC

clone size: -
J gene: TRBJ2-1
D gene: TRBD2
V gene: TRBV7-9
CDR3 protein: CASSSGTSGPYNEQFF
CDR3 DNA: TGTGCCAGCAGCTCGGGGACTAGCGGGCCCTACAATGAGCAGTTCTTC